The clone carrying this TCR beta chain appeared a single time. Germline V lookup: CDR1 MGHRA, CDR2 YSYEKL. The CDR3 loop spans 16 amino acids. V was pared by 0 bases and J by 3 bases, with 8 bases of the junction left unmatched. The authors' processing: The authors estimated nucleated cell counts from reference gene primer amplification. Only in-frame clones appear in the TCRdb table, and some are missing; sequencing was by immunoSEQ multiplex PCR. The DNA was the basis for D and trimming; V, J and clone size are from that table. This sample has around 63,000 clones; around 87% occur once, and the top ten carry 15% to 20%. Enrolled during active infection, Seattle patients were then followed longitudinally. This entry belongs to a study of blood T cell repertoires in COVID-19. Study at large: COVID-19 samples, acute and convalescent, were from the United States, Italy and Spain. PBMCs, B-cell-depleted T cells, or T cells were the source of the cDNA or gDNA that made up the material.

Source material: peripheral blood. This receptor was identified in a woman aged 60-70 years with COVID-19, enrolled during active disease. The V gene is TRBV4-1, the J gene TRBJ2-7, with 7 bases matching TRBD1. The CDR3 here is CASSQETGDQGYEQYF. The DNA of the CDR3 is TGCGCCAGCAGCCAAGAAACAGGGGATCAGGGCTACGAGCAGTACTTC.